A single sample gave rise to the 17 T cell receptor beta chains below, sequenced in a study of monozygotic twins with inflammatory bowel disease (dated by TCRdb to between 2018 and 2021). The library was prepared using 5' RACE. The sequencer was an Illumina HiSeq 2500. After the reads were reprocessed by TCRdb, one entry was made per CDR3 protein sequence, with no DNA. The sample's table covers approximately 300,000 distinct CDR3 sequences. The ten most abundant clones make up approximately 5.4% of the sample. Sequencing used blood. The receptors come from a human donor with ulcerative colitis or Crohn's disease, or a healthy co-twin of an affected twin (not recorded which).

The rearrangement joins TRBV9 to TRBJ2-7; the D gene TCRdb calls, TRBD2, cannot be checked with no DNA. Germline V gene sequence: CDR1 SGDLS, CDR2 YYNGEE. The CDR3 runs 16 residues. This CDR3 is CASSPGLAGGSYEQYF.

The gene calls are TRBV12-3 or TRBV12-4 and TRBJ2-2; TCRdb's assignment of TRBD1 cannot be checked, as there is no DNA. This CDR3 has 14 residues. The CDR3 loop is CASSFRGGDGELFF.

V is TRBV11-3 and J is TRBJ2-2. The CDR3 covers 13 residues. CDR1 is SGHNT and CDR2 is YENEEA in the germline V gene. The CDR3 spells CASSFRFAGELFF.

The rearrangement joins TRBV12-3 or TRBV12-4 to TRBJ1-4; TCRdb returns TRBD1, unconfirmable since there is no DNA. The CDR3 consists of 14 residues. CDR3: CASSVQGANEKLFF.

The chain uses TRBV7-2 and TRBJ2-1; TCRdb returns TRBD1, unconfirmable since there is no DNA. The CDR3 is 16 residues long. The germline gives CDR1 SGHTA, CDR2 FQGNSA. CDR3 sequence: CAEQLAGGVARGEQFF.

The gene calls are TRBV7-9 and TRBJ2-5. The length of the CDR3 is 14 residues. CDR1 is SEHNR and CDR2 is FQNEAQ in the germline V gene (reference sequence). This CDR3 is CASSLWHNKETQYF. Using reference TRBV7-9 and TRBJ2-5 for the parts outside the CDR3, the full variable domain is DTGVSQNPRHKITKRGQNVTFRCDPISEHNRLYWYRQTLGQGPEFLTYFQNEAQLEKSRLLSDRFSAERPKGSFSTLEIQRTEQGDSAMYLCASSLWHNKETQYFGPGTRLLVL.

This chain uses TRBV5-6 with TRBJ2-7; TCRdb selects TRBD1, and the lack of DNA leaves this call unchecked. This CDR3 comprises 14 residues. CDR1 and CDR2 from the germline V gene are SGHDT and YYEEEE. CDR3 protein: CASSWTTVTYEQYF.

The chain carries TRBV5-5 and TRBJ2-3. Germline lookup yields CDR1 SGHKS and CDR2 YYEKEE (reference sequence). This CDR3 has 14 amino acids. This chain's CDR3 is CASSRTSSTDTQYF.

This sequence joins TRBV9 and TRBJ2-1; TCRdb names TRBD1, which stays unverified in the absence of DNA. The CDR3 runs 14 residues. Germline V gives CDR1 SGDLS, CDR2 YYNGEE. The CDR3 sequence is CASSVDGGADEQFF.

The chain joins TRBV6-5 to TRBJ2-3; the D gene TCRdb calls, TRBD2, cannot be checked with no DNA. This CDR3 comprises 15 residues. Germline loops: CDR1 MNHEY, CDR2 SVGAGI. This chain's CDR3 is CASSHRTSSTDTQYF.

The chain carries TRBV30 and TRBJ2-5; TCRdb designates TRBD2, a call that cannot be tested without DNA. The CDR3 consists of 13 residues. Per germline, CDR1 GTSNPN and CDR2 SVGIG (reference sequence). The CDR3: CAWNLQGGETQYF.

The chain links TRBV2 to TRBJ1-6; as DNA is missing, the TRBD1 call by TCRdb cannot be tested. This CDR3 region has 15 residues. The germline V gene encodes CDR1 SNHLY and CDR2 FYNNEI. This CDR3 reads CASSGANRVNSPLHF.

The genes are TRBV29-1 and TRBJ2-4. The CDR3 spans 13 residues. Germline CDR1 and CDR2: SQVTM and ANQGSEA. CDR3 in amino acids: CSVSGLGENMQYF. Using reference TRBV29-1 and TRBJ2-4 for the parts outside the CDR3, the full variable domain is SAVISQKPSRDICQRGTSLTIQCQVDSQVTMMFWYRQQPGQSLTLIATANQGSEATYESGFVIDKFPISRPNLTFSTLTVSNMSPEDSSIYLCSVSGLGENMQYFGAGTRLSVL.

The rearrangement joins TRBV20-1 to TRBJ2-7; TCRdb's assignment of TRBD1 cannot be checked, as there is no DNA. Germline loops: CDR1 DFQATT, CDR2 SNEGSKA (reference sequence). The CDR3 sequence is 13 residues long. The CDR3 spells CSAPRGQYYEQYF.

This sequence joins TRBV7-9 and TRBJ2-1. The CDR3 is 15 residues long. CDR1 SEHNR and CDR2 FQNEAQ come from the germline V gene (reference sequence). The CDR3 reads CASSLELQTPNEQFF.

This sequence joins TRBV28 and TRBJ2-1; lacking DNA, the TRBD1 call made by TCRdb goes unchecked. The CDR3 spans 15 residues. Germline CDR1 reads MDHEN; CDR2 reads SYDVKM. CDR3 in amino acids: CASRGTKVVYNEQFF.

This chain uses TRBV6-1 with TRBJ2-3; TCRdb's D call of TRBD1 is untestable without DNA. The CDR3 is 15 amino acids. Germline V gives CDR1 MNHNS, CDR2 SASEGT. The CDR3 here is CASRGQGRSTDTQYF.